Each of the 25 T cell receptor beta chains below was sequenced from the same sample in a study of blood T cell repertoires in COVID-19. Libraries were prepared by immunoSEQ multiplex PCR; TCRdb keeps only in-frame clonotypes and omits some of them. The table shows about 130,000 clones, with 80% to 90% occurring only once. Source material: PBMCs or T cells enriched from blood (not recorded which). Receptors were obtained from a woman in her fifties or sixties who had recovered from COVID-19.

The rearrangement joins TRBV4-3 to TRBJ1-5, with 8 bases matching TRBD1. V gave up 0 bases and J gave up 7 bases; unmatched junction bases: 5. The CDR3 loop spans 15 amino acids. CDR1 and CDR2 (germline): LGHNA, YSLEER. The CDR3 sequence is CASSQEGQGGQPQHF. The CDR3 DNA is TGCGCCAGCAGCCAAGAAGGACAGGGAGGCCAGCCCCAGCATTTT.

The gene calls are TRBV4-2 and TRBJ2-3; D unresolved. The CDR3 contains 14 residues. Germline V lookup: CDR1 LGHNA, CDR2 YNFKEQ. The V end lost 1 base, the J end lost 1 base, and 6 bases lay between the germline ends. The CDR3 bases are TGTGCCAGCAGCCAAGTCCGGGGCACAGATACGCAGTATTTT. Encoded protein: CASSQVRGTDTQYF.

J is TRBJ1-3 and V is TRBV5-1; D may be TRBD1 (6 bases). The CDR3 totals 16 residues. The V end lost 1 base, the J end lost 0 bases, and 11 bases lay between the germline ends. Germline lookup yields CDR1 SGHRS and CDR2 YFSETQ. CDR3 in amino acids: CASSLQGTNSGNTIYF. CDR3 nucleotide sequence: TGCGCCAGCAGCTTGCAGGGGACAAACTCTGGAAACACCATATATTTT.

The genes are TRBV6-5 and TRBJ2-3, with D maybe TRBD1 (6 bases). Trimming took off 6 bases at V and 3 bases at J, with 16 bases between the two ends. Looked up from germline, CDR1 is MNHEY and CDR2 is SVGAGI. This CDR3 has 15 residues. CDR3 nucleotide sequence: TGTGCCAGCAGGTTAGACCAGGGGATTACAGATACGCAGTATTTT. This encodes CASRLDQGITDTQYF.

J is TRBJ2-1 and V is TRBV4-1, with 10 positions matching TRBD1. Germline trimming cut 4 bases from V and 5 bases from J; bases unmatched to any gene: 5. Germline values: CDR1 MGHRA, CDR2 YSYEKL. The length of the CDR3 is 15 residues. CDR3 protein: CASSPGQGVDNEQFF. CDR3 bases: TGCGCCAGCAGCCCAGGACAGGGGGTCGACAATGAGCAGTTCTTC.

The chain recombines TRBV11-2 with TRBJ2-1, with TRBD2 identical over 7 bases. Germline-derived CDR1 and CDR2 are SGHAT and FQNNGV. Losses at the gene ends were 5 bases for V and 8 bases for J; bases not matched to a gene: 12. This CDR3 region has 15 residues. The CDR3 coding sequence is TGTGCCAGCAGCCTAAAGCGGGGCCCGGTAGATGAGCAGTTCTTC. Its translation: CASSLKRGPVDEQFF.

The chain combines TRBV10-3 with TRBJ2-5; TRBD2 matches at 8 bases. V dropped 4 bases and J dropped 1; count of bases not matched to a gene: 2. This CDR3 is built from 14 residues. Germline V lookup: CDR1 ENHRY, CDR2 SYGVKD. CDR3 DNA: TGTGCCATCAGTGCCCGGGGGGGCCAAGAGACCCAGTACTTC. The encoded protein is CAISARGGQETQYF.

The chain is built from TRBV30 and TRBJ1-5; TRBD1 agrees at 9 bases. J gave up 4 bases and V 4 bases, and 5 bases lay outside the gene matches. The CDR3 is 14 amino acids. Germline CDR1 reads GTSNPN; CDR2 reads SVGIG (reference sequence). The CDR3 protein is CAWNTGGRNQPQHF. CDR3 in DNA: TGTGCCTGGAACACAGGGGGCCGTAATCAGCCCCAGCATTTT. Full variable domain (outside the CDR3, taken from reference TRBV30 and TRBJ1-5): SQTIHQWPATLVQPVGSPLSLECTVEGTSNPNLYWYRQAAGRGLQLLFYSVGIGQISSEVPQNLSASRPQDRQFILSSKKLLLSDSGFYLCAWNTGGRNQPQHFGDGTRLSIL.

This chain links TRBV19 with TRBJ1-1; 7 bases line up with TRBD1. The CDR3 extends over 14 amino acids. With V trimmed by 4 bases and J by 0 bases, 2 bases remained unmatched. The germline gives CDR1 LNHDA, CDR2 SQIVND (reference sequence). The CDR3 reads CASSKDRLNTEAFF. Here the CDR3 DNA reads TGTGCCAGTAGTAAGGACAGGTTGAACACTGAAGCTTTCTTT.

The chain joins TRBV5-1 to TRBJ2-3; 10 bases map to TRBD1. This CDR3 region has 14 residues. With 7 bases clipped from V and 7 bases from J, the junction kept 9 bases outside the gene matches. CDR1 and CDR2 (germline): SGHRS, YFSETQ. The CDR3 DNA follows: TGCGCCAGCCACGGGGACAGGGGTGTGAATACGCAGTATTTT. Translation gives CASHGDRGVNTQYF.

The chain carries TRBV13 and TRBJ2-6; no clear D gene. CDR1 and CDR2 from the germline V gene are PRHDT and FYEKMQ (reference sequence). This CDR3 has 16 residues. V was pared by 0 bases and J by 0 bases, with 6 bases between. The chain's CDR3 is CASSLGRFSGANVLTF. CDR3 coding DNA: TGTGCCAGCAGCTTAGGACGGTTCTCTGGGGCCAACGTCCTGACTTTC.

The V call is TRBV5-4, the J call TRBJ2-7, with D possibly TRBD1 on 6 matching bases. The V gene's germline CDR1 is SGHNT and CDR2 YYREEE (reference sequence). Trimming stripped 5 bases from V and 3 bases from J, with 12 bases between. The CDR3 spans 13 residues. The CDR3 region is CASRYGTNYEQYF. In DNA form, the CDR3 reads TGTGCCAGCAGGTACGGGACAAACTACGAGCAGTACTTC. The variable domain in full, with the rest retrieved from reference TRBV5-4 and TRBJ2-7, is ETGVTQSPTHLIKTRGQQVTLRCSSQSGHNTVSWYQQALGQGPQFIFQYYREEENGRGNFPPRFSGLQFPNYSSELNVNALELDDSALYLCASRYGTNYEQYFGPGTRLTVT.

J is TRBJ2-2 and V is TRBV5-3; D might be TRBD1 (5 bases). Being an ORF, TRBV5-3 has a function that is uncertain. CDR3 length: 16 residues. The ends were cut back, 0 bases at V and 1 base at J, with 10 bases in the middle. The CDR3 loop reads CARSLAQAMNTGELFF. CDR3 sequence (DNA): TGTGCCAGAAGCTTGGCACAGGCGATGAACACCGGGGAGCTGTTTTTT.

The chain employs TRBV6-2 or TRBV6-3 and TRBJ2-6, with TRBD1 as a possible D gene (5 bases). This CDR3 comprises 16 residues. Germline V gives CDR1 MNHEY, CDR2 SVGEGT. V lost 6 bases to trimming and J lost 0 bases, with 12 bases between them. CDR3: CASSSFRDSGANVLTF. CDR3 DNA: TGTGCCAGCAGCTCCTTCAGGGACTCTGGGGCCAACGTCCTGACTTTC.

The chain links TRBV27 to TRBJ2-2, with D perhaps matching TRBD2 (6 bases). V was clipped by 3 bases and J by 2 bases, with 13 bases between them. The V gene's germline CDR1 is MNHEY and CDR2 SMNVEV (reference sequence). The CDR3 has 16 residues. CDR3 sequence (DNA): TGTGCCAGCAGTTTCCCCGGGGGTCTTAACACCGGGGAGCTGTTTTTT. Translating it yields CASSFPGGLNTGELFF.

This chain joins TRBV19 and TRBJ2-2; D call uncertain. There are 13 residues in the CDR3. V lost 4 bases and J 3 bases, leaving 6 bases between the germline ends. CDR1 is LNHDA, CDR2 SQIVND, per germline (reference sequence). CDR3 region: CASSTRYTGELFF. The CDR3 nucleotides read TGTGCCAGTAGTACACGGTACACCGGGGAGCTGTTTTTT.

This clone turned up a few times. Other nucleotide sequences from this sample produce the same CDR3. The V call is TRBV6-5, the J call TRBJ2-7; perhaps TRBD1 as D (5 bases). The V end lost 0 bases, the J end lost 1 base, and 7 bases lay between the germline ends. CDR1 and CDR2 (germline): MNHEY, SVGAGI. This CDR3 spans 14 amino acids. This CDR3 reads CASSYSSGSYEQYF. CDR3 sequence (DNA): TGTGCCAGCAGTTACTCGTCAGGGTCCTACGAGCAGTACTTC.

The chain couples TRBV15 to TRBJ1-2; 8 nucleotides align to TRBD1. The CDR3 spans 14 residues. Per the germline V gene, CDR1 is LNHNV and CDR2 is YYDKDF (reference sequence). V lost 4 bases to trimming and J lost 7 bases; unmatched junction nucleotides: 8. The CDR3 loop is CATSTRTTGVGYTF. CDR3 coding DNA: TGTGCCACCAGCACTCGAACGACAGGGGTTGGCTACACCTTC.

The gene calls are TRBV19 and TRBJ1-5; 10 bases agree with TRBD1. V was clipped by 6 bases and J by 6 bases; unmatched bases: 5. This CDR3 region has 14 residues. Germline V lookup: CDR1 LNHDA, CDR2 SQIVND (reference sequence). The DNA for the CDR3 is TGTGCCAGTAGGGGGGGACAGGGGAGTCAGCCCCAGCATTTT. Translating it yields CASRGGQGSQPQHF.

The chain joins TRBV18 to TRBJ2-2; D might be TRBD1 (6 bases). Trimming stripped 2 bases from V and 9 bases from J, with 19 bases between. The CDR3 is 16 residues long. CDR1 is KGHSH, CDR2 LQKENI, per germline. The CDR3 loop reads CASSPVKVRGSWELFF. CDR3 bases: TGTGCCAGCTCACCAGTAAAAGTCAGGGGATCTTGGGAGCTGTTTTTT. The variable domain in full, completed from reference TRBV18 and TRBJ2-2, reads NAGVMQNPRHLVRRRGQEARLRCSPMKGHSHVYWYRQLPEEGLKFMVYLQKENIIDESGMPKERFSAEFPKEGPSILRIQQVVRGDSAAYFCASSPVKVRGSWELFFGEGSRLTVL.

This chain uses TRBV2 with TRBJ1-4, with no clear D. V was pared by 4 bases and J by 5 bases, with 8 bases between. The CDR3 runs 13 residues. CDR1 is SNHLY, CDR2 FYNNEI, per germline. CDR3 nucleotide sequence: TGTGCCAGCAGTGTACAGCGGAATGAAAAACTGTTTTTT. It encodes CASSVQRNEKLFF.

This clone was seen only once. It is unclear where the CDR3 begins or ends on the DNA, so no DNA is shown, and the CDR3 is as TCRdb lists it. The chain joins TRBV6-5 to TRBJ1-5; the D call TRBD1 from the table was never checked on the DNA. The germline V gene encodes CDR1 MNHEY and CDR2 SVGAGI. Both ends counted, the CDR3 spans 15 residues. CDR3 in amino acids: CASSSSTGLSQPQHF.

This chain uses TRBV5-4 with TRBJ2-1, with TRBD1 identical over 10 bases. CDR1 and CDR2 (germline): SGHNT, YYREEE (reference sequence). The CDR3 is made up of 18 amino acids. The trim removed 4 bases at V and 9 bases at J, leaving 19 bases unmatched. CDR3 sequence reads: CASSKPQPGQGMVGEQFF. CDR3 sequence (DNA): TGTGCCAGCAGCAAACCCCAACCGGGACAGGGGATGGTAGGTGAGCAGTTCTTC.

The genes are TRBV19 and TRBJ1-6; D possibly corresponds to TRBD1 (5 bases). The germline gives CDR1 LNHDA, CDR2 SQIVND (reference sequence). CDR3 length: 12 amino acids. Trimming pared 7 bases from V and 11 bases from J, leaving 12 bases between. The CDR3 region has the DNA TGTGCCAGTACCACCTCAGGGACACCCCTCCACTTT. The encoded protein is CASTTSGTPLHF.

The chain uses TRBV25-1 and TRBJ2-5, with a tentative D call TRBD1 (6 bases). This CDR3 has 15 amino acids. Trimming took 2 bases from V and 5 from J, leaving 15 bases between them. Germline loops: CDR1 MGHDK, CDR2 SYGVNS. The CDR3 sequence is CASSEAAGVRETQYF. CDR3 sequence (DNA): TGTGCCAGCAGTGAAGCGGCAGGGGTCAGGGAGACCCAGTACTTC.